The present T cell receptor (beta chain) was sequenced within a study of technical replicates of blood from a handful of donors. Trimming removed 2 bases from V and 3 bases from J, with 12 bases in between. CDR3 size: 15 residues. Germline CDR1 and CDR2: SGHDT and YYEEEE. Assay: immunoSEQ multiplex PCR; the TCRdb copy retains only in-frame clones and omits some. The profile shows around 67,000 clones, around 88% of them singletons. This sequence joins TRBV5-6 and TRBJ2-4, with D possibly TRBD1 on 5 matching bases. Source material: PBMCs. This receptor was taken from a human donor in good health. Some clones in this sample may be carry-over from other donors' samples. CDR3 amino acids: CASSFQGVVKNIQYF. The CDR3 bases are TGTGCCAGCAGCTTCCAGGGTGTTGTCAAAAACATTCAGTACTTC. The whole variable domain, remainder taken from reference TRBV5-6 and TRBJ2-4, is DAGVTQSPTHLIKTRGQQVTLRCSPKSGHDTVSWYQQALGQGPQFIFQYYEEEERQRGNFPDRFSGHQFPNYSSELNVNALLLGDSALYLCASSFQGVVKNIQYFGAGTRLSVL.